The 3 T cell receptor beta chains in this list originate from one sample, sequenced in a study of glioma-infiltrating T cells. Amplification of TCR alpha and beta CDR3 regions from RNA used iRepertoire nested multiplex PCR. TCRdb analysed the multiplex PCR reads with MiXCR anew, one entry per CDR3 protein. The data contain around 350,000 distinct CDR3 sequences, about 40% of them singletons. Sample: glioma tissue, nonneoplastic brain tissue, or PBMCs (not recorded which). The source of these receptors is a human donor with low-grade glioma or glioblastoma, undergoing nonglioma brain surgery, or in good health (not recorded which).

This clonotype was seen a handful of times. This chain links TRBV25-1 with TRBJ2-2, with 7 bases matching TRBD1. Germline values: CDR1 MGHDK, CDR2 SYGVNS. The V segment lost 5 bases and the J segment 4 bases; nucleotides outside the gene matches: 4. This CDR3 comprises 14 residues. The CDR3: CASSRGHFTGELFF. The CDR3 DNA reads TGTGCCAGCAGTAGGGGGCACTTCACCGGGGAGCTGTTTTTT. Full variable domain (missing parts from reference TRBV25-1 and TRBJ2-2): EADIYQTPRYLVIGTGKKITLECSQTMGHDKMYWYQQDPGMELHLIHYSYGVNSTEKGDLSSESTVSRIRTEHFPLTLESARPSHTSQYLCASSRGHFTGELFFGEGSRLTVL.

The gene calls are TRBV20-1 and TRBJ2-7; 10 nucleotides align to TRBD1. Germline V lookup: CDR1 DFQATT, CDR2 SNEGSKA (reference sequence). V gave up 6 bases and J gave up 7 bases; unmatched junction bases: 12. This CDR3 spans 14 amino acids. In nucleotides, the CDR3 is TGCAGTGCACCAGCGGGGACAGGGGAGCGAGAGCAGTACTTC. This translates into CSAPAGTGEREQYF.

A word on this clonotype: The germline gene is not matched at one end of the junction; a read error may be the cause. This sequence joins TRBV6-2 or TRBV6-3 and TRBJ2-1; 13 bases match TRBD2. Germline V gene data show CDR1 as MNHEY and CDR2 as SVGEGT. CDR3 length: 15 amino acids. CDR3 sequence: CASSETSGRINERFF. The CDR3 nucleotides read TGTGCCAGCAGCGAGACTAGCGGGAGGATCAATGAGCGGTTCTTC.